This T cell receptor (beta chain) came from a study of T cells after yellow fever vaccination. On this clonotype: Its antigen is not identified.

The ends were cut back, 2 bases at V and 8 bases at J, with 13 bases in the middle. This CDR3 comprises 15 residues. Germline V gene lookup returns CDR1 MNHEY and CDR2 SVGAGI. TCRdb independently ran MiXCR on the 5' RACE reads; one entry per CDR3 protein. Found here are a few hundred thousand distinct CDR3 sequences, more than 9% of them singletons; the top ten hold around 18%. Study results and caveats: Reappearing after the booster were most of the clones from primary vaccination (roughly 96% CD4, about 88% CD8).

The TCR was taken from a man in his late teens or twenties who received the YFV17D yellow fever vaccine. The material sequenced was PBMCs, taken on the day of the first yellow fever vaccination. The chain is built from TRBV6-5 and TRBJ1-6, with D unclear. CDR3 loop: CASSYHTEADSPLHF. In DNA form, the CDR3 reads TGTGCCAGCAGTTACCATACGGAAGCCGATTCACCCCTCCACTTT.